A selection of T cell receptor beta chains follows, all from one sample in a study of identical twins. TCRdb called the 5' RACE reads again in MiXCR, with one record for every CDR3 protein. The repertoire holds around 1.7 million distinct CDR3 sequences, 25% to 35% seen once, with around 0.25% in the top ten. The sample was cord blood. The receptors come from a newborn girl in good health. CDR3s include the opening cysteine and the closing phenylalanine or tryptophan. D genes are given only for firm matches. Clone sizes are given selectively: once, few, many, or a class where the clone is expanded.

TRBJ1-2,.,TRBV20-1,TRBD1,TGCAGTGCTCCGGACAGGGGGCCGGGCTACACCTTC,CSAPDRGPGYTF
TRBJ2-7,.,TRBV7-9,TRBD2,TGTGCCGGCAGCCCTAGCGGGGGGCGAATGGTGGGCGGCGAGCAGTACTTC,CAGSPSGGRMVGGEQYF
TRBJ2-5,few,TRBV4-2,.,TGTGCCAGCAGCCACCGTAAGGGGGGGCCTACGTACCAAGAGACCCAGTACTTC,CASSHRKGGPTYQETQYF
TRBJ2-1,few,TRBV10-3,.,TGTGCCATCAGTGAGGCGCCTAGCGCCTACAATGAGCAGTTCTTC,CAISEAPSAYNEQFF
TRBJ2-7,many,TRBV4-2,.,TGTGCCAGCAGCCAAGAGGGCGCGTTGGGAACCTACGAGCAGTACTTC,CASSQEGALGTYEQYF
TRBJ1-6,.,TRBV4-1,TRBD1,TGCGCCAGCAGCCAGCGGGACAGGGTTGATTCACCCCTCCACTTT,CASSQRDRVDSPLHF
TRBJ2-3,few,TRBV10-3,.,TGTGCCGGCCGGGACGGAAACACAGATACGCAGTATTTT,CAGRDGNTDTQYF
TRBJ1-5,.,TRBV15,.,TGTGCCACCAGCAGTGAAAGAGGGAATCAGCCCCAGCATTTT,CATSSERGNQPQHF
TRBJ2-5,few,TRBV28,TRBD1,TGTGCCAGCAGGTTACAGGGGGCGCAGACCCAGTACTTC,CASRLQGAQTQYF
TRBJ1-2,few,TRBV12-3/TRBV12-4,.,TGTGCCAGCAGTCTCACGCAGGTCGCTAACTATGGCTACACCTTC,CASSLTQVANYGYTF
TRBJ1-1,few,TRBV6-5,.,TGTGCCAGCAGTTACCCCTACATGGGCGAAGCTTTCTTT,CASSYPYMGEAFF
TRBJ2-3,many,TRBV4-1,.,TGTGCCAGCAGCCAAGAGTCCGGAGATACGCAGTATTTT,CASSQESGDTQYF
TRBJ1-1,.,TRBV3-1,.,TGTGCCAGCAGCCCCTCCGAGGGGAGTGAAGCTTTCTTT,CASSPSEGSEAFF
TRBJ2-3,.,TRBV5-1,TRBD2,TGCGCCAGCAGCTTGTATACGGGAGGGGGTGATACGCAGTATTTT,CASSLYTGGGDTQYF
TRBJ1-2,few,TRBV20-1,TRBD1,TGCAGTGCTAGAGAGAGGGGGGGACAGGGCTCTAGCTACACCTTC,CSARERGGQGSSYTF